This T cell receptor (beta chain) was found in a study of beta chain features in type 1 diabetes. Findings and caveats of the study: The naive, central memory and Treg TCRB repertoires showed an apparent similarity that was greater among patients than among healthy donors.

This CDR3 comprises 12 residues. Trimming took off 4 bases at V and 2 bases at J, with 5 bases between the two ends. Germline-derived CDR1 and CDR2 are SEHNR and FQNEAQ (reference sequence). Concerning this clone itself: Its antigen is not known.

Reverse transcription of all isolated RNA meant that expressed TCRB transcripts were sequenced. TCRdb's table, derived via immunoSEQ multiplex PCR, lists solely in-frame clones and lacks some. The repertoire holds some 63,000 clones, with roughly three fifths as singletons. Per donor, one heparinised blood draw averaged about 116 mL. Markers CD45RO/CCR7/CD25/CD127/CD95/CD27 served to sort CD4+ naive, central memory, regulatory and stem cell-like memory cells. The chain combines TRBV7-9 with TRBJ1-1; D gene ambiguous. The sequenced sample consisted of Tregs from blood. This TCR came from a woman under 30 in good health. CDR3 in DNA: TGTGCCAGCAGCTATAGTAACACTGAAGCTTTCTTT. Translated, it gives CASSYSNTEAFF.